This T cell receptor (delta chain) was obtained from a study of gamma-delta chains in newborns, infants, children. Study as a whole: Innate gammadelta T cells reportedly expand polyclonally right after birth, driven by microbial exposure, per the title.

With 3 bases removed from V and 1 base from J, the gap between germline ends came to 6 bases. From germline, CDR1 is TSWWSYY and CDR2 QGS. The CDR3 has 14 amino acids. This clone occurred a few times. TCRdb repeated clone calling on the reads with CATT. The sample lists 4,000 to 4,500 delta-chain clones; less than 45% were seen once. This sequence originates from a child who received the measles vaccine. The sample taken for sequencing was blood. The chain combines TRDV1 with TRDJ2; D not certain. The CDR3 DNA follows: TGTGCTCTTGGGGATTCAATTTTGACAGCACAACTCTTCTTT. Translated, it gives CALGDSILTAQLFF.